This record covers a single T cell receptor (beta chain). As yet, its antigen is unknown. Survey-level TCR-beta sequencing used DNA from CEF-cultured naive and memory CD4+ T cells. TCRdb keeps only in-frame clones here, not all; method: immunoSEQ multiplex PCR. This table has about 36,000 clones, roughly 82% appearing once. This entry is derived from a study of CD4 T cells in relation to SARS-CoV-2 and coronaviruses. Background on the study: After roughly ten days of antigen culture, PBMC TCR beta CDR3s were sequenced.

Regarding the study as a whole: Compared with monoreactive clones, crossreactive clones showed significantly weaker SARS-CoV-2 expansion.

CDR1 SGDLS and CDR2 YYNGEE come from the germline V gene. The CDR3 is 14 residues long. With 4 bases removed from V and 3 bases from J, the gap between germline ends came to 14 bases. Naive or memory CD4+ cells were cultured 1:1 with T cell-depleted PBMCs plus CEF. This sequence joins TRBV9 and TRBJ2-7; D may be TRBD2 (6 bases). The sample taken for sequencing was memory CD4+ T cells from PBMCs, cultured in vitro. The receptor was derived from an adult with COVID-19. CDR3 sequence: CASSPGQRVYEQYF. In DNA, the CDR3 is TGTGCCAGCAGCCCCGGCCAGCGGGTCTACGAGCAGTACTTC. Full variable domain (rest looked up from reference TRBV9 and TRBJ2-7): DSGVTQTPKHLITATGQRVTLRCSPRSGDLSVYWYQQSLDQGLQFLIQYYNGEERAKGNILERFSAQQFPDLHSELNLSSLELGDSALYFCASSPGQRVYEQYFGPGTRLTVT.